One and the same sample provided the 12 T cell receptor beta chains below, sequenced in a study of T-cell memory formation after mild COVID-19. TCRdb ran MiXCR on the 5' RACE reads and lists one entry per CDR3 protein. The sample has around 200,000 distinct CDR3 sequences, roughly 16% seen once; the top ten hold about 2.1%. Sequenced input: PBMCs or a T cell subset sorted from them (not recorded which). The receptors were sampled from an adult woman who had mild COVID-19 (a few samples of this study predate the infection). Cell type and time point are not known.

This clonotype was counted between two and nine times. The chain employs TRBV4-2 and TRBJ2-6; TRBD1 aligns across 10 bases. The CDR3 runs to 17 residues. V was clipped by 2 bases and J by 4 bases; unmatched bases: 5. Germline loops: CDR1 LGHNA, CDR2 YNFKEQ. The CDR3 nucleotides read TGTGCCAGCAGCCAACAGACAGGGGGCGGGGGGGCCAACGTCCTGACTTTC. It yields the protein CASSQQTGGGGANVLTF.

This rearrangement joins TRBV20-1 to TRBJ1-2; no firm D call. The CDR3 extends over 12 amino acids. Per germline, CDR1 DFQATT and CDR2 SNEGSKA (reference sequence). V shed 0 bases and J shed 0 bases, with 2 bases lying between them. For the CDR3, the DNA is TGCAGTGCTAGAGACTCTAACTATGGCTACACCTTC. The encoded protein is CSARDSNYGYTF.

This chain links TRBV2 with TRBJ2-3, with TRBD1 matching over 8 bases. The V and J ends lost 7 bases and 0 bases, in that order; junction bases with no gene match: 6. This CDR3 spans 15 amino acids. Germline values: CDR1 SNHLY, CDR2 FYNNEI. CDR3 amino acids: CASTRQGTSTDTQYF. As DNA, the CDR3 is TGTGCCAGCACCCGACAGGGGACGAGCACAGATACGCAGTATTTT.

The chain is built from TRBV5-1 and TRBJ2-5; D unresolved. CDR3 length: 13 amino acids. V was trimmed by 5 bases and J by 5 bases, leaving 13 bases between them. Germline CDR1 reads SGHRS; CDR2 reads YFSETQ. CDR3 DNA: TGCGCCAGCAGTCAGGATGTGTTGGAGACCCAGTACTTC. Protein sequence: CASSQDVLETQYF.

This clonotype was counted between two and nine times. V is TRBV6-1 and J is TRBJ1-5; no reliable D call. Trimming pared 3 bases from V and 3 bases from J, leaving 6 bases between. CDR1 and CDR2 from the germline V gene are MNHNS and SASEGT. This CDR3 has 13 residues. DNA of the CDR3: TGTGCCAGCAGTGATAACACCAATCAGCCCCAGCATTTT. This sequence encodes CASSDNTNQPQHF.

This chain uses TRBV29-1 with TRBJ1-2, with D unresolved. V dropped 4 bases and J dropped 1 base, with 10 bases sitting between them. Germline CDR1 SQVTM, CDR2 ANQGSEA. The CDR3 covers 13 residues. CDR3: CSVGQRNNYGYTF. The CDR3 region has the DNA TGCAGCGTTGGGCAGAGAAATAACTATGGCTACACCTTC.

The chain couples TRBV7-8 to TRBJ2-7, with TRBD2 matching 10 bases. J lost 3 bases, V lost 7 bases, and 12 bases had no gene match. The CDR3 covers 16 residues. The germline V gene has CDR1 SGHVS and CDR2 FQNEAQ. Here the CDR3 reads CASIQRAGGIIYEQYF. The CDR3 DNA is TGTGCCAGCATCCAAAGAGCGGGGGGGATAATCTACGAGCAGTACTTC.

This clonotype was observed at least ten times. The V and J genes are TRBV7-2 and TRBJ2-7; the match to TRBD2 covers 8 bases. CDR1 SGHTA and CDR2 FQGNSA come from the germline V gene. Losses at the gene ends were 5 bases for V and 4 bases for J; bases not matched to a gene: 16. The CDR3 is 17 amino acids. The CDR3 bases are TGTGCCAGCAGCCGTCCCGGGACTAGTCCCCTGGGTTACGAGCAGTACTTC. This gives the protein CASSRPGTSPLGYEQYF.

The table lists this clonotype with a few counts. The chain links TRBV5-1 to TRBJ2-2; tentatively, D is TRBD1 (5 bases). This CDR3 has 18 residues. In germline, CDR1 is SGHRS, CDR2 YFSETQ. Trimming left V 6 bases short and J 1 base short, with 22 bases between. CDR3 sequence: CASKSARGSLKNTGELFF. Written as DNA, the CDR3 is TGCGCCAGCAAGAGCGCTAGGGGATCGCTCAAGAACACCGGGGAGCTGTTTTTT. The full variable domain, with the rest looked up from reference TRBV5-1 and TRBJ2-2, is KAGVTQTPRYLIKTRGQQVTLSCSPISGHRSVSWYQQTPGQGLQFLFEYFSETQRNKGNFPGRFSGRQFSNSRSEMNVSTLELGDSALYLCASKSARGSLKNTGELFFGEGSRLTVL.

The table lists this clonotype with a few counts. The chain recombines TRBV27 with TRBJ1-5; tentative D call: TRBD1 (6 bases). Germline assignment: CDR1 MNHEY and CDR2 SMNVEV (reference sequence). The V end lost 2 bases, the J end lost 3 bases, and 20 bases lay between the germline ends. The CDR3 has 18 residues. CDR3: CASSLRGAGLPPNQPQHF. For the CDR3, the DNA is TGTGCCAGCAGTTTAAGGGGGGCAGGTCTTCCCCCCAATCAGCCCCAGCATTTT.

This clonotype was counted between two and nine times. Since no conserved phenylalanine or tryptophan closes the CDR3, a read error is the likely cause. Because the CDR3's place on the DNA is in doubt, the DNA is left out and the CDR3 is given as listed by TCRdb. J is TRBJ1-1 and V is TRBV20-1. With termini counted, the CDR3 has 8 amino acids. The germline CDR1 and CDR2 sequences are DFQATT and SNEGSKA (reference sequence). Here the CDR3 reads CSAPSAGL.

This clonotype was counted only a few times. The chain has TRBV6-1 and TRBJ2-3, with TRBD1 as a possible D gene (7 bases). The CDR3 runs to 18 residues. Germline V gives CDR1 MNHNS, CDR2 SASEGT. Trimming shortened V by 7 bases and J by 5 bases, and 28 bases separated the two germline ends. The CDR3: CASTKNPGGRGEEDTQYF. CDR3 nucleotide sequence: TGTGCCAGCACCAAAAACCCAGGGGGGCGGGGAGAGGAAGATACGCAGTATTTT.